This passage covers 5 T cell receptor beta chains from one sample sequenced in a study of response to subunit inactivated influenza vaccine. TCRdb ran MiXCR on the RT-PCR reads and lists one entry per CDR3 protein. Among hundreds of thousands of distinct CDR3 sequences listed, around 22% were seen once. Here the sequenced sample was PBMCs from blood, taken about 20 months after vaccination. Receptors were obtained from a man between 50 and 69 years old who received an inactivated influenza vaccine.

CDR3 sequence reads: CASSQEWAPRDSHYEQYF. The CDR3 DNA sequence: TGCGCCAGCAGCCAAGAGTGGGCTCCGAGGGACAGCCACTACGAGCAGTACTTC. The chain employs TRBV4-3 and TRBJ2-7; 7 bases fit TRBD1. CDR3 length: 18 amino acids. The germline gives CDR1 LGHNA, CDR2 YSLEER. Trimming removed 0 bases from V and 3 bases from J; junction bases left unmatched: 14.

This chain links TRBV12-3 or TRBV12-4 with TRBJ2-1, with no clear D. This CDR3 is 14 amino acids long. V was cut by 3 bases and J by 0 bases, with 6 bases left in between. The CDR3 protein is CASSFFPSYNEQFF. CDR3 nucleotides: TGTGCCAGCAGTTTTTTTCCCTCCTACAATGAGCAGTTCTTC.

This chain connects TRBV12-3 or TRBV12-4 to TRBJ1-2; D uncertain. V shed 3 bases and J shed 5 bases, with 7 bases lying between them. The CDR3 sequence is 12 residues long. The CDR3 DNA sequence: TGTGCCAGCAGTTTTAGGCAGTATGGCTACACCTTC. This gives the protein CASSFRQYGYTF.

The sample holds a few counts of this clonotype. The chain carries TRBV7-9 and TRBJ2-3; tentatively, D is TRBD1 or TRBD2 (5 bases each). The CDR3 sequence is 15 residues long. V shed 5 bases and J shed 1 base, with 13 bases lying between them. CDR1 and CDR2 (germline): SEHNR, FQNEAQ (reference sequence). DNA of the CDR3: TGTGCCAGCAGCAACCGGGACCCTGGCACAGATACGCAGTATTTT. Its protein product is CASSNRDPGTDTQYF.

V gene TRBV5-1 combines with J gene TRBJ2-1; 7 bases line up with TRBD2. V dropped 7 bases and J dropped 0; count of bases not matched to a gene: 7. This CDR3 comprises 15 residues. From germline, CDR1 is SGHRS and CDR2 YFSETQ. CDR3 sequence: CASAAGGSSYNEQFF. For the CDR3, the DNA is TGCGCCAGCGCTGCGGGCGGGAGCTCCTACAATGAGCAGTTCTTC.